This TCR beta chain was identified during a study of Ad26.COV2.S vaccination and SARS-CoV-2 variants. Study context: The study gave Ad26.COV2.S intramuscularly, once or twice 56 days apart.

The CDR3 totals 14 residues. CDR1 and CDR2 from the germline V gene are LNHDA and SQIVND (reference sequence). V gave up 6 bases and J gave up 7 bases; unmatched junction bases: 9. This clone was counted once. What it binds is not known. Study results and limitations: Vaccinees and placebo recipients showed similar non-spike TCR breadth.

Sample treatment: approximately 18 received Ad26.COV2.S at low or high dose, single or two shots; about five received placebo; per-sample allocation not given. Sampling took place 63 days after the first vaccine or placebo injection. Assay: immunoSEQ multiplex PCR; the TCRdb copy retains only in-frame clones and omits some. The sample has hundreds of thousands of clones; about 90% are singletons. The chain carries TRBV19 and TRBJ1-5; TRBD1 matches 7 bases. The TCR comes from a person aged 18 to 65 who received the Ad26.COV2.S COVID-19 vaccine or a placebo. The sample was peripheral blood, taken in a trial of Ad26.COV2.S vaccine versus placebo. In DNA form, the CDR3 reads TGTGCCAGTAGCGCGACAGGGTGGGGACAGCCCCAGCATTTT. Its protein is CASSATGWGQPQHF.